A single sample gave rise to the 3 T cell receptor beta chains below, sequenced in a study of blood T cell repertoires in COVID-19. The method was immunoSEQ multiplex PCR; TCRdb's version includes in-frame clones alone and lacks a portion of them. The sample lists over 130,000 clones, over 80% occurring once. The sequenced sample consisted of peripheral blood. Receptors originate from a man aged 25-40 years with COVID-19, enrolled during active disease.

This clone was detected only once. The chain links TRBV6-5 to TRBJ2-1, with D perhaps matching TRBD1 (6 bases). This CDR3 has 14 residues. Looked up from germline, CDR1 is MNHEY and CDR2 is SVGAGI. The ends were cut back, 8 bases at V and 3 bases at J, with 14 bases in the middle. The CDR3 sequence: CASYWQGSYNEQFF. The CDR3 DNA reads TGTGCCAGCTACTGGCAGGGGAGCTACAATGAGCAGTTCTTC.

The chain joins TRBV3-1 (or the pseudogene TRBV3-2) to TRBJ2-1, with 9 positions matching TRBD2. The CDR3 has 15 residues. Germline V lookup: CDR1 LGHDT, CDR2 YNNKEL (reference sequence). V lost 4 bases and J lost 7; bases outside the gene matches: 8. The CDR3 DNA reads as TGTGCCAGCAGCCCCGGGACTAGCCCTAGTAATGAGCAGTTCTTC. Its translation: CASSPGTSPSNEQFF.

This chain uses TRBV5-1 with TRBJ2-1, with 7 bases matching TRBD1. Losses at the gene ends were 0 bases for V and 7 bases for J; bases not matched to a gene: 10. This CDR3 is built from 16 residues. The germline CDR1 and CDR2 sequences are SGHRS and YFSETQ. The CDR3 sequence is CASSLANWGQQNEQFF. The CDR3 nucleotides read TGCGCCAGCAGCTTGGCCAATTGGGGACAGCAAAATGAGCAGTTCTTC. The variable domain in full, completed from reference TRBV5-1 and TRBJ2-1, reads KAGVTQTPRYLIKTRGQQVTLSCSPISGHRSVSWYQQTPGQGLQFLFEYFSETQRNKGNFPGRFSGRQFSNSRSEMNVSTLELGDSALYLCASSLANWGQQNEQFFGPGTRLTVL.